In its sample, the clone carrying this T cell receptor beta chain was seen a few times. Its antigen is not identified. Germline V gene lookup returns CDR1 SEHNR and CDR2 FQNEAQ (reference sequence). With 1 base clipped from V and 1 base from J, the junction kept 6 bases outside the gene matches. The CDR3 contains 17 residues. The data belong to a study of identical twins. Study outcomes and limitations: Excess low generation probability was seen in twin-shared out-of-frame alpha sequences. Invariant cells of the MAIT and iNKT types might have partly distorted the zero-insertion analyses. Beta clonotypes that were abundant in cord blood contained fewer insertions, a pattern absent from memory repertoires.

Addition of a universal primer site occurred through template switching, and cDNA carried unique molecular identifiers. TCRdb reprocessed the 5' RACE reads via MiXCR and lists one record per CDR3 protein. The sample contains 1.5 million to 2 million distinct CDR3 sequences, about 30% of which appear only once. The specimen sequenced was cord blood. This sequence originates from a newborn girl in good health. The rearrangement links TRBV7-9 to TRBJ1-5; 8 bases fit TRBD1. This chain's CDR3 is CASSLGGTGGSNQPQHF. The CDR3 DNA reads as TGTGCCAGCAGCTTAGGGGGCACAGGGGGAAGCAATCAGCCCCAGCATTTT.